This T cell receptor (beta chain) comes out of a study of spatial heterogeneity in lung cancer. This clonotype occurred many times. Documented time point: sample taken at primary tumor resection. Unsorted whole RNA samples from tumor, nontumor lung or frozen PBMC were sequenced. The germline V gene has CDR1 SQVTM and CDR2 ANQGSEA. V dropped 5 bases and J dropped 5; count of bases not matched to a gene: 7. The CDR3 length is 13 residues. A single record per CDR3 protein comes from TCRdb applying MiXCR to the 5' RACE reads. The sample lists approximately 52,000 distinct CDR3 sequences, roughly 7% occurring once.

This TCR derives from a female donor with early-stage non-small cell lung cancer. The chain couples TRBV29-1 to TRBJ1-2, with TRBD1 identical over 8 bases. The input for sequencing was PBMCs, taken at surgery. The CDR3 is CSVPQGARYGYTF. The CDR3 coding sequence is TGCAGCGTTCCGCAGGGGGCGCGGTATGGCTACACCTTC.